What follows are 27 T cell receptor beta chains derived from one specimen sequenced in a study of T-cell reconstitution after alpha-beta-depleted transplantation in children. A library of TCRbeta sequences, prepared with unique molecular identifiers, was generated. TCRdb fed the PCR reads into MiXCR, producing one record per CDR3 protein. The repertoire consists of about 600,000 distinct CDR3 sequences, with 13% occurring once and the leading ten covering roughly 2.3%. Sequenced material: PBMCs, mostly from graft donor cells, taken 360 days after TCRalphabeta/CD19-depleted stem cell transplant. These receptor sequences come from a male patient younger than 18 who had a stem cell transplant for acute myeloid leukemia, so the T cells may come from the graft donor.

This clonotype came up many times. The chain carries TRBV29-1 and TRBJ1-2; possible D gene TRBD1, 5 bases. Germline CDR1 is SQVTM and CDR2 is ANQGSEA. The CDR3 extends over 13 amino acids. The germline V and J ends were trimmed by 3 bases and 9 bases, with 17 bases remaining between them. The chain's CDR3 is CSVDARDPERYTF. The CDR3 nucleotides are TGCAGCGTTGACGCCCGGGACCCGGAGCGCTACACCTTC. The complete variable domain, with remaining parts taken from reference TRBV29-1 and TRBJ1-2, reads SAVISQKPSRDICQRGTSLTIQCQVDSQVTMMFWYRQQPGQSLTLIATANQGSEATYESGFVIDKFPISRPNLTFSTLTVSNMSPEDSSIYLCSVDARDPERYTFGSGTRLTVV.

CDR3 sequence: CASGWDEQFF. The CDR3 DNA follows: TGTGCCAGCGGTTGGGATGAGCAGTTCTTC. The chain is built from TRBV14 and TRBJ2-1; unclear D gene. The germline V and J ends were trimmed by 8 bases and 8 bases, with 7 bases remaining between them. Germline CDR1 reads SGHDN; CDR2 reads FVKESK. This CDR3 spans 10 amino acids.

This chain uses TRBV4-1 with TRBJ2-7; no clear D. The CDR3 loop spans 14 amino acids. From germline, CDR1 is MGHRA and CDR2 YSYEKL. V was trimmed by 3 bases and J by 0 bases, leaving 9 bases between them. The CDR3 protein is CASSQRGPSYEQYF. DNA for the CDR3: TGCGCCAGCAGCCAGAGAGGACCCTCCTACGAGCAGTACTTC.

This clonotype was counted only a few times. V usage is TRBV3-1 and J usage is TRBJ2-2, with D unresolved. This CDR3 has 16 amino acids. The V gene lost 4 bases and the J gene lost 4 bases, with 16 bases spanning the gap. Germline V gene lookup returns CDR1 LGHDT and CDR2 YNNKEL (reference sequence). DNA for the CDR3: TGTGCCAGCAGCCCCAAGAACGCCCAGGTCACCGGGGAGCTGTTTTTT. Protein: CASSPKNAQVTGELFF.

Points on this clonotype: A read error may account for a junction end that differs from germline. The rearrangement uses TRBV6-2 or TRBV6-3 and TRBJ2-5; 11 bases map to TRBD2. Germline CDR1 MNHEY, CDR2 SVGEGT. CDR3 length equals 18 residues. The CDR3 coding sequence is TGTGCCAGCAGTTACTCGGTGGCTAGCGGGAGGTTACAAGAGACCGAGTACTTC. Amino acid sequence: CASSYSVASGRLQETEYF.

The chain recombines TRBV28 with TRBJ2-7; 10 positions match TRBD1. V shed 6 bases and J 3 bases; nucleotides not matched to a gene: 8. This CDR3 comprises 15 residues. Germline V gives CDR1 MDHEN, CDR2 SYDVKM. The chain's CDR3 is CASRIGGTGVYEQYF. The CDR3 DNA reads TGTGCCAGCAGAATAGGTGGGACAGGGGTCTACGAGCAGTACTTC.

This clonotype appeared a single time. The chain combines TRBV11-2 with TRBJ2-7, with a tentative D call TRBD1 (6 bases). The CDR3 is 18 amino acids. V lost 3 bases and J lost 7, with 28 bases in between. Germline V gene lookup returns CDR1 SGHAT and CDR2 FQNNGV. CDR3 protein: CASSFMVVGRKGDGEQYF. As DNA, the CDR3 is TGTGCCAGCAGCTTCATGGTTGTAGGGCGGAAGGGGGATGGGGAGCAGTACTTC.

The chain recombines TRBV7-2 with TRBJ2-5, with TRBD1 matching 8 bases. The V and J ends lost 1 base and 1 base, in that order; junction bases with no gene match: 8. This CDR3 has 17 residues. CDR1 is SGHTA and CDR2 is FQGNSA in the germline V gene. CDR3 in amino acids: CASSLVPQGALQETQYF. CDR3 in DNA: TGTGCCAGCAGCTTAGTCCCCCAGGGGGCACTCCAAGAGACCCAGTACTTC. The full variable domain, rest sourced from reference TRBV7-2 and TRBJ2-5, is GAGVSQSPSNKVTEKGKDVELRCDPISGHTALYWYRQSLGQGLEFLIYFQGNSAPDKSGLPSDRFSAERTGGSVSTLTIQRTQQEDSAVYLCASSLVPQGALQETQYFGPGTRLLVL.

The chain has TRBV5-6 and TRBJ2-2, with D maybe TRBD1 (6 bases). V was shortened by 2 bases and J by 1 base, with 18 bases between the two germline ends. The length of the CDR3 is 18 residues. The germline V gene encodes CDR1 SGHDT and CDR2 YYEEEE. This CDR3 is CASSLSYLDSENTGELFF. CDR3 bases: TGTGCCAGCAGCTTATCGTACCTGGACAGTGAGAACACCGGGGAGCTGTTTTTT.

The chain recombines TRBV3-1 with TRBJ1-1, with D maybe TRBD1 (5 bases). The germline CDR1 and CDR2 sequences are LGHDT and YNNKEL (reference sequence). The CDR3 length is 18 residues. Trimming removed 0 bases from V and 3 bases from J, with 20 bases in between. CDR3 amino acids: CASSQDRGVGVRDTEAFF. The CDR3 bases are TGTGCCAGCAGCCAAGATCGGGGGGTAGGTGTAAGGGACACTGAAGCTTTCTTT.

This clonotype occurred a few times. The chain couples TRBV5-1 to TRBJ2-7; D call uncertain. This CDR3 has 14 amino acids. V lost 3 bases and J lost 7, with 17 bases in between. The germline gives CDR1 SGHRS, CDR2 YFSETQ. CDR3 protein: CASSSWTDFREQYF. CDR3 DNA sequence: TGCGCCAGCAGCTCCTGGACGGATTTTAGAGAGCAGTACTTC. The full variable domain, completed using reference TRBV5-1 and TRBJ2-7, is KAGVTQTPRYLIKTRGQQVTLSCSPISGHRSVSWYQQTPGQGLQFLFEYFSETQRNKGNFPGRFSGRQFSNSRSEMNVSTLELGDSALYLCASSSWTDFREQYFGPGTRLTVT.

This clonotype has more than one count but fewer than ten. CDR3 sequence reads: CATSDLGPGLAGGLRFF. Here the CDR3 DNA reads TGTGCCACCAGTGATTTAGGCCCGGGACTAGCGGGAGGGCTCCGGTTCTTC. The gene calls are TRBV24-1 and TRBJ2-1, with TRBD2 identical over 16 bases. This CDR3 region has 17 residues. The germline CDR1 and CDR2 sequences are KGHDR and SFDVKD. Trimming removed 1 base from V and 15 bases from J; junction bases left unmatched: 11.

The V and J genes are TRBV7-2 and TRBJ2-7; 7 bases match TRBD2. With V trimmed by 2 bases and J by 2 bases, 6 bases remained unmatched. The CDR3 length is 15 residues. Germline assignment: CDR1 SGHTA and CDR2 FQGNSA. CDR3 residues: CASSLNTGGTYEQYF. CDR3 nucleotide sequence: TGTGCCAGCAGCTTAAACACGGGAGGAACCTACGAGCAGTACTTC.

This clonotype was seen a handful of times. This chain connects TRBV6-2 or TRBV6-3 to TRBJ1-5; 9 bases fit TRBD1. V lost 6 bases, J lost 5 bases, and 8 bases stayed unmatched. The germline V gene has CDR1 MNHEY and CDR2 SVGEGT. This CDR3 is 15 amino acids long. CDR3 nucleotide sequence: TGTGCCAGCAGCCCTGTACAGGGGGCCCATCAGCCCCAGCATTTT. Protein sequence: CASSPVQGAHQPQHF.

Many counts were recorded for this clonotype. CDR3 residues: CASSSHLVLGGNTIYF. CDR3 DNA: TGTGCCAGCAGCTCCCACTTGGTCCTAGGTGGAAACACCATATATTTT. The chain combines TRBV11-2 with TRBJ1-3; D gene unclear. This CDR3 comprises 16 residues. The V end was cut by 4 bases, the J end by 3 bases, with 16 bases between. In germline, CDR1 is SGHAT, CDR2 FQNNGV.

The rearrangement uses TRBV30 and TRBJ2-1; weak D call: TRBD2 (6 bases). Trimming removed 4 bases at V and 1 base at J, with 11 bases between. This CDR3 region has 14 residues. CDR1 is GTSNPN, CDR2 SVGIG, per germline (reference sequence). In nucleotides, the CDR3 is TGTGCCTGGATCCAGGGACTGTCCTACAATGAGCAGTTCTTC. It codes for CAWIQGLSYNEQFF.

The chain employs TRBV12-3 or TRBV12-4 and TRBJ2-2; unclear D gene. The CDR3 extends over 16 amino acids. Trimming stripped 2 bases from V and 6 bases from J, with 16 bases between. CDR3 in DNA: TGTGCCAGCAGTTTAAGGGTCTTGGATTTGGCCGGGGAGCTGTTTTTT. It specifies CASSLRVLDLAGELFF.

This clonotype was detected ten times or more. An end of the junction does not agree with germline; a read error may underlie this. V is TRBV28 and J is TRBJ2-3, with TRBD2 identical over 13 bases. There are 13 residues in the CDR3. The germline V gene has CDR1 MDHEN and CDR2 SYDVKM. The CDR3 DNA is TGTGCCAGCAGTGGATCTCCAACTAGCGGGAGGGTTTTT. Encoded protein: CASSGSPTSGRVF.

This clonotype has a handful of counts. The genes are TRBV5-1 and TRBJ2-7; maybe TRBD1 (6 bases). Trimming removed 5 bases at V and 9 bases at J, with 18 bases between. Germline CDR1 and CDR2: SGHRS and YFSETQ. The CDR3 covers 13 residues. The CDR3 here is CASRETGPSMQYF. The CDR3 DNA reads as TGCGCCAGCAGGGAGACAGGACCTTCGATGCAGTACTTC.

In its sample, this clonotype was seen a few times. The gene calls are TRBV10-2 and TRBJ2-7; D not certain. This CDR3 region has 13 residues. From germline, CDR1 is WSHSY and CDR2 SAAADI. V lost 2 bases, J lost 7 bases, and 12 bases lay in between. The CDR3 here is CASSEHPSWEQYV. CDR3 DNA: TGCGCCAGCAGTGAGCACCCGTCCTGGGAGCAGTACGTC.

This chain uses TRBV7-2 with TRBJ1-2; 10 nucleotides align to TRBD1. Trimming took 5 bases from V and 2 from J; bases not matched to a gene: 5. The V gene's germline CDR1 is SGHTA and CDR2 FQGNSA. The CDR3 totals 15 residues. The DNA of the CDR3 is TGTGCCAGCAGCCTTGGGACAGGGGCCAACTATGGCTACACCTTC. Translated: CASSLGTGANYGYTF.

The V gene is TRBV28, the J gene TRBJ2-7; D remains ambiguous. From germline, CDR1 is MDHEN and CDR2 SYDVKM. The CDR3 has 12 amino acids. V was pared by 4 bases and J by 5 bases, with 9 bases between. The CDR3 DNA sequence: TGTGCCAGCAGTTCTGGTAGGAACGAGCAGTACTTC. Translation gives CASSSGRNEQYF.

Regarding this clonotype: The CDR3 does not end in the conserved phenylalanine or tryptophan, so this is likely a read error. The chain recombines TRBV30 with TRBJ2-7, with 10 bases aligning to TRBD2. Germline V gene sequence: CDR1 GTSNPN, CDR2 SVGIG (reference sequence). V shed 5 bases, J shed 1 base, and the junction held 5 bases outside the gene matches. The CDR3 has 14 residues. The CDR3: CAWSGTSVSYEQYY. The CDR3 DNA follows: TGTGCCTGGTCCGGGACTAGCGTATCCTACGAGCAGTACTAC.

At least ten counts were recorded for this clonotype. The chain links TRBV29-1 to TRBJ1-2; 8 bases are a match to TRBD1. Trimming removed 4 bases from V and 4 bases from J; junction bases left unmatched: 5. From germline, CDR1 is SQVTM and CDR2 ANQGSEA. The CDR3 contains 13 residues. The CDR3 spells CSVVGGTGYGYTF. The CDR3 DNA reads TGCAGCGTTGTTGGCGGGACAGGCTATGGCTACACCTTC.

This chain connects TRBV30 to TRBJ2-1, with 7 bases aligning to TRBD2. Germline V gene sequence: CDR1 GTSNPN, CDR2 SVGIG (reference sequence). The CDR3 has 14 amino acids. V was clipped by 0 bases and J by 3 bases; unmatched bases: 2. Here the CDR3 reads CAWSVLAVYNEQFF. The CDR3 DNA sequence: TGTGCCTGGAGTGTCCTAGCGGTCTACAATGAGCAGTTCTTC.

This clonotype has at least ten counts. The chain links TRBV28 to TRBJ2-5, with 8 bases lining up with TRBD2. Germline assignment: CDR1 MDHEN and CDR2 SYDVKM. Germline trimming cut 2 bases from V and 3 bases from J; bases unmatched to any gene: 2. This CDR3 region has 14 residues. CDR3 in DNA: TGTGCCAGCAGTTTACTAGCGGGTAAAGAGACCCAGTACTTC. It translates to CASSLLAGKETQYF.

The V gene is TRBV25-1, the J gene TRBJ2-6; D is ambiguous. V lost 1 base, J lost 1 base, and 14 bases lay in between. Germline values: CDR1 MGHDK, CDR2 SYGVNS. CDR3 size: 18 residues. DNA for the CDR3: TGTGCCAGCAGTGAATCCTTAACTACCGAGTCTGGGGCCAACGTCCTGACTTTC. Translation: CASSESLTTESGANVLTF.